Listed below are T cell receptor beta chains from one sample, sequenced in a study of low-dose radiotherapy and immunotherapy resistance in tumors. TCRdb recomputed calls from the reads with MiXCR, one row per CDR3 protein. Seen here are 95,000 to 100,000 distinct CDR3 sequences, around 21% observed once, and the top ten hold over 4%. The material was PBMCs, obtained after low-dose radiotherapy plus immunotherapy. The receptors originated from a male donor with prostate cancer. The CDR3 runs from the conserved cysteine through the conserved F or W. The order of the fields is V gene, clone size, CDR3 length, J gene, D gene, CDR3 protein, CDR3 DNA. The D gene is left open where the match is weak. The size of a clone is reported for some rows only, either as once, few or many, or as a class for expanded clones.

V gene: TRBV7-2
clone size: many
CDR3 length: 15
J gene: TRBJ1-5
D gene: .
CDR3 protein: CASSSPRQSGQPQHF
CDR3 DNA: TGTGCCAGCAGCTCGCCTCGCCAAAGTGGGCAGCCCCAGCATTTT

V gene: TRBV7-2
clone size: few
CDR3 length: 13
J gene: TRBJ1-1
D gene: .
CDR3 protein: CASSLGTSRGAFF
CDR3 DNA: TGTGCCAGCAGCTTAGGTACCTCAAGGGGAGCTTTCTTT

V gene: TRBV12-3/TRBV12-4
clone size: many
CDR3 length: 16
J gene: TRBJ2-2
D gene: TRBD2
CDR3 protein: CASSVGLAGNTGELFF
CDR3 DNA: TGTGCCAGCAGCGTGGGACTAGCGGGGAACACCGGGGAGCTGTTTTTT

V gene: TRBV10-2
clone size: many
CDR3 length: 15
J gene: TRBJ2-2
D gene: TRBD2
CDR3 protein: CASRDIRGGIGELFF
CDR3 DNA: TGCGCCAGCAGAGATATTCGGGGGGGTATCGGGGAGCTGTTTTTT

V gene: TRBV2
clone size: many
CDR3 length: 13
J gene: TRBJ2-1
D gene: TRBD1
CDR3 protein: CASSSGQNNEQFF
CDR3 DNA: TGTGCCAGCAGTTCGGGACAGAACAATGAGCAGTTCTTC

V gene: TRBV9
clone size: .
CDR3 length: 16
J gene: TRBJ2-3
D gene: TRBD2
CDR3 protein: CASSVISGTSSDTQYF
CDR3 DNA: TGTGCCAGCAGCGTTATTTCCGGGACTAGCTCCGATACGCAGTATTTT

V gene: TRBV6-1
clone size: many
CDR3 length: 16
J gene: TRBJ1-1
D gene: TRBD1
CDR3 protein: CASSDMAGGLYTEAFF
CDR3 DNA: TGTGCCAGCAGTGATATGGCAGGGGGACTCTACACTGAAGCTTTCTTT

V gene: TRBV12-3/TRBV12-4
clone size: many
CDR3 length: 15
J gene: TRBJ1-5
D gene: TRBD1
CDR3 protein: CASSRAGGSGQPQHF
CDR3 DNA: TGTGCCAGCAGTCGGGCAGGGGGCTCGGGGCAGCCCCAGCATTTT

V gene: TRBV5-1
clone size: many
CDR3 length: 13
J gene: TRBJ1-5
D gene: .
CDR3 protein: CASSTGWNQPQHF
CDR3 DNA: TGCGCCAGCAGCACGGGATGGAATCAGCCCCAGCATTTT

V gene: TRBV2
clone size: many
CDR3 length: 15
J gene: TRBJ2-3
D gene: .
CDR3 protein: CASRPEWGNTDTQYF
CDR3 DNA: TGTGCCAGCCGTCCGGAGTGGGGGAACACAGATACGCAGTATTTT

V gene: TRBV5-4
clone size: many
CDR3 length: 13
J gene: TRBJ2-3
D gene: .
CDR3 protein: CASSLGGPDTQYF
CDR3 DNA: TGTGCCAGCAGCCTGGGGGGACCAGATACGCAGTATTTT

V gene: TRBV2
clone size: many
CDR3 length: 13
J gene: TRBJ2-5
D gene: .
CDR3 protein: CASEEGYQETQYF
CDR3 DNA: TGTGCCAGCGAAGAGGGGTACCAAGAGACCCAGTACTTC

V gene: TRBV5-6
clone size: many
CDR3 length: 14
J gene: TRBJ2-7
D gene: .
CDR3 protein: CASSTGLSGLEQYF
CDR3 DNA: TGTGCCAGCAGCACGGGACTGTCCGGCCTCGAGCAGTACTTC

V gene: TRBV5-6
clone size: many
CDR3 length: 16
J gene: TRBJ2-1
D gene: TRBD2
CDR3 protein: CASSFDAGETYNEQFF
CDR3 DNA: TGTGCCAGCAGCTTTGATGCGGGGGAGACCTACAATGAGCAGTTCTTC

V gene: TRBV11-1
clone size: few
CDR3 length: 14
J gene: TRBJ1-6
D gene: TRBD1
CDR3 protein: CASSRQGSDSPLHF
CDR3 DNA: TGTGCCAGCAGCCGACAGGGTTCGGATTCACCCCTCCACTTT

V gene: TRBV12-3/TRBV12-4
clone size: many
CDR3 length: 19
J gene: TRBJ2-3
D gene: TRBD1
CDR3 protein: CASRQVLGGGQGSTDTQYF
CDR3 DNA: TGTGCCAGCAGACAAGTCCTGGGGGGGGGACAGGGGAGCACAGATACGCAGTATTTT

V gene: TRBV20-1
clone size: many
CDR3 length: 17
J gene: TRBJ1-4
D gene: .
CDR3 protein: CSARPLGGRAVGEKLFF
CDR3 DNA: TGCAGTGCTAGACCCTTAGGAGGGCGGGCGGTTGGTGAAAAACTGTTTTTT

V gene: TRBV5-6
clone size: .
CDR3 length: 16
J gene: TRBJ2-7
D gene: .
CDR3 protein: CASSYRTGSLPGEQYF
CDR3 DNA: TGTGCCAGCAGCTATCGGACCGGGTCCTTACCGGGGGAGCAGTACTTC

V gene: TRBV6-2/TRBV6-3
clone size: .
CDR3 length: 14
J gene: TRBJ2-1
D gene: .
CDR3 protein: CASSYGQGGNEQFF
CDR3 DNA: TGTGCCAGCAGTTATGGCCAGGGGGGCAATGAGCAGTTCTTC

V gene: TRBV10-3
clone size: many
CDR3 length: 14
J gene: TRBJ2-5
D gene: .
CDR3 protein: CAINEGGAGGTQYF
CDR3 DNA: TGTGCCATCAACGAAGGAGGGGCAGGGGGGACCCAGTACTTC

V gene: TRBV10-3
clone size: many
CDR3 length: 13
J gene: TRBJ2-1
D gene: TRBD2
CDR3 protein: CATAGDPFQEQFF
CDR3 DNA: TGTGCCACGGCGGGGGACCCGTTTCAGGAGCAGTTCTTC

V gene: TRBV11-2
clone size: many
CDR3 length: 16
J gene: TRBJ1-2
D gene: .
CDR3 protein: CASSPGGGFANYGYTF
CDR3 DNA: TGTGCCAGCAGCCCCGGGGGTGGATTTGCTAACTATGGCTACACCTTC

V gene: TRBV7-9
clone size: .
CDR3 length: 16
J gene: TRBJ2-6
D gene: .
CDR3 protein: CASSRTTDTGANVLTF
CDR3 DNA: TGTGCCAGCAGCCGAACCACCGACACTGGGGCCAACGTCCTGACTTTC

V gene: TRBV19
clone size: once
CDR3 length: 17
J gene: TRBJ2-6
D gene: .
CDR3 protein: CASTTPGRGSGANVLTF
CDR3 DNA: TGTGCCAGTACCACCCCCGGTCGGGGGTCGGGGGCCAACGTCCTGACTTTC

V gene: TRBV5-1
clone size: many
CDR3 length: 17
J gene: TRBJ2-3
D gene: .
CDR3 protein: CASSLVTIEASTDTQYF
CDR3 DNA: TGCGCCAGCAGCTTGGTTACTATTGAAGCTAGCACAGATACGCAGTATTTT

V gene: TRBV2
clone size: .
CDR3 length: 14
J gene: TRBJ1-2
D gene: .
CDR3 protein: CASSSDPNTYGYTF
CDR3 DNA: TGTGCCAGCAGTTCGGACCCGAACACCTATGGCTACACCTTC

V gene: TRBV19
clone size: .
CDR3 length: 15
J gene: TRBJ2-3
D gene: .
CDR3 protein: CASGSGVGDTDTQYF
CDR3 DNA: TGTGCCAGTGGATCAGGGGTAGGTGACACAGATACGCAGTATTTT

V gene: TRBV23-1
clone size: .
CDR3 length: 15
J gene: TRBJ2-2
D gene: .
CDR3 protein: CAITRNGEHRGAVFF
CDR3 DNA: .

V gene: TRBV6-6
clone size: .
CDR3 length: 17
J gene: TRBJ2-3
D gene: .
CDR3 protein: CASSSALTEAGTDTQYF
CDR3 DNA: TGTGCCAGCAGCTCAGCGCTAACGGAGGCCGGCACAGATACGCAGTATTTT

V gene: TRBV19
clone size: many
CDR3 length: 18
J gene: TRBJ2-2
D gene: .
CDR3 protein: CASSADRASLSNTGELFF
CDR3 DNA: TGTGCCAGTAGTGCGGACCGTGCGTCCTTATCGAACACCGGGGAGCTGTTTTTT

V gene: TRBV5-1
clone size: many
CDR3 length: 14
J gene: TRBJ1-1
D gene: TRBD1
CDR3 protein: CASKHRGMNTEAFF
CDR3 DNA: TGCGCCAGCAAGCACAGGGGTATGAACACTGAAGCTTTCTTT

V gene: TRBV15
clone size: many
CDR3 length: 17
J gene: TRBJ1-6
D gene: .
CDR3 protein: CATSRDRGQLQRSPLHF
CDR3 DNA: TGTGCCACCAGCAGAGACCGCGGACAGCTACAACGTTCACCCCTCCACTTT

V gene: TRBV20-1
clone size: many
CDR3 length: 17
J gene: TRBJ1-2
D gene: TRBD1
CDR3 protein: CSARDFRGDRTNYGYTF
CDR3 DNA: TGCAGTGCTAGAGACTTCCGAGGGGACAGGACTAACTATGGCTACACCTTC

V gene: TRBV6-2/TRBV6-3
clone size: many
CDR3 length: 18
J gene: TRBJ2-1
D gene: TRBD2
CDR3 protein: CASSSTGTITKRVNEQFF
CDR3 DNA: TGTGCCAGCAGTTCCACCGGGACTATCACAAAGCGGGTCAATGAGCAGTTCTTC

V gene: TRBV7-9
clone size: .
CDR3 length: 16
J gene: TRBJ2-1
D gene: TRBD2
CDR3 protein: CASSRNSGSVGNEQFF
CDR3 DNA: TGTGCCAGCAGCAGGAATAGCGGGAGTGTCGGCAATGAGCAGTTCTTC

V gene: TRBV7-9
clone size: many
CDR3 length: 16
J gene: TRBJ2-2
D gene: .
CDR3 protein: CASSLVQTVLTGELFF
CDR3 DNA: TGTGCCAGCAGCTTAGTGCAAACGGTCCTCACCGGGGAGCTGTTTTTT

V gene: TRBV2
clone size: many
CDR3 length: 12
J gene: TRBJ2-3
D gene: .
CDR3 protein: CASSPGSDTQYF
CDR3 DNA: TGTGCCAGCAGTCCAGGGTCAGATACGCAGTATTTT

V gene: TRBV6-6
clone size: .
CDR3 length: 15
J gene: TRBJ1-5
D gene: .
CDR3 protein: CASSYSSGGDQPQHF
CDR3 DNA: TGTGCCAGCAGTTACTCGTCCGGGGGTGACCAGCCCCAGCATTTT

V gene: TRBV6-5
clone size: many
CDR3 length: 14
J gene: TRBJ2-7
D gene: TRBD1
CDR3 protein: CASSSGTGKYEQYF
CDR3 DNA: TGTGCCAGCAGCTCCGGGACAGGGAAGTACGAGCAGTACTTC

V gene: TRBV5-5
clone size: many
CDR3 length: 16
J gene: TRBJ2-1
D gene: TRBD2
CDR3 protein: CASSYSGELSYNEQFF
CDR3 DNA: TGTGCCAGCAGCTATAGCGGGGAGCTCTCCTACAATGAGCAGTTCTTC

V gene: TRBV19
clone size: many
CDR3 length: 18
J gene: TRBJ2-7
D gene: TRBD2
CDR3 protein: CASSFPGLAGAFRDEQYF
CDR3 DNA: TGTGCCAGTAGTTTCCCGGGACTAGCGGGGGCGTTCCGGGACGAGCAGTACTTC

V gene: TRBV3-1
clone size: few
CDR3 length: 12
J gene: TRBJ2-7
D gene: .
CDR3 protein: CASSAGFYEQYF
CDR3 DNA: TGTGCCAGCAGCGCGGGCTTCTACGAGCAGTACTTC